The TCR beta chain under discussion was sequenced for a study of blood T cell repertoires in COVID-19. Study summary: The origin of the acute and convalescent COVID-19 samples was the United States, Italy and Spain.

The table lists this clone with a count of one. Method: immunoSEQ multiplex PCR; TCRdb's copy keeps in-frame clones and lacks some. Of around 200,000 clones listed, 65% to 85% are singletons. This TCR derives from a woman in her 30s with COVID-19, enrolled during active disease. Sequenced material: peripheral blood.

The CDR3 loop is CASRESEGYSEAFF. The CDR3 bases are TGTGCCAGCAGGGAAAGTGAAGGTTACAGTGAAGCTTTCTTT. The chain joins TRBV2 to TRBJ1-1; D is undetermined. CDR1 SNHLY and CDR2 FYNNEI come from the germline V gene. The CDR3 is 14 amino acids. V was trimmed by 6 bases and J by 7 bases, leaving 18 bases between them.